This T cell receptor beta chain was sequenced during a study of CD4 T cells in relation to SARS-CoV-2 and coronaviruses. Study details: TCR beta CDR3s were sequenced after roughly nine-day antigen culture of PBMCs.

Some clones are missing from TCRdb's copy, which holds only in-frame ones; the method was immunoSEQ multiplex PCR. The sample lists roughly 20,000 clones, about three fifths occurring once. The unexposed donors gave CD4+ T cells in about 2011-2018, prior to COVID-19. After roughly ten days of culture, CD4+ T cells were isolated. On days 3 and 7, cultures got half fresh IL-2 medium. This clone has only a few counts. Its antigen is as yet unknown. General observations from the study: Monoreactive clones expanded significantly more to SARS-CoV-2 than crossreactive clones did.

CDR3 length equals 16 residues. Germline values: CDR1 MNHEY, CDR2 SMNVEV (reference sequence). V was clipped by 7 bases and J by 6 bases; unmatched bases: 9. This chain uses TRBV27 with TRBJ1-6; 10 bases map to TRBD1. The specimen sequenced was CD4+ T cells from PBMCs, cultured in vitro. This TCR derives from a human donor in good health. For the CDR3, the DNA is TGTGCCAGCACCCTACGGGGACAGGGGTCTAATTCACCCCTCCACTTT. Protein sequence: CASTLRGQGSNSPLHF.